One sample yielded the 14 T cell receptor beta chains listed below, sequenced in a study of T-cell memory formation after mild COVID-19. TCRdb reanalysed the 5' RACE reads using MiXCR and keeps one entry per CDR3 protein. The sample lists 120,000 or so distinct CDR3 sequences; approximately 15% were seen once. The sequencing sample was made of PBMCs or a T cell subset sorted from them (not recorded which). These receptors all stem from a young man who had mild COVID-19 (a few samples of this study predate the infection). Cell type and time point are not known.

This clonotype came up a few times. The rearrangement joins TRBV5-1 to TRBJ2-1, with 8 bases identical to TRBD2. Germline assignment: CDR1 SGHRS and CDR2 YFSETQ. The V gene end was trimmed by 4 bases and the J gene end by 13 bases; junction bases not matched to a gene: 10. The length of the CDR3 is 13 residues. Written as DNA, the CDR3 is TGCGCCAGCAGCCGGGGGGGAGAAGGGACTCAGTTCTTC. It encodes CASSRGGEGTQFF.

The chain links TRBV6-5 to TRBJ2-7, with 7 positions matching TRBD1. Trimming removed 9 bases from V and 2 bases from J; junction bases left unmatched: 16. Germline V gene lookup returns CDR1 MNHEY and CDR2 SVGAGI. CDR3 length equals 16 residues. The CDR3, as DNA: TGTGCCAGTGTGATCCAGGGGGTCGCGTACCCCTACGAGCAGTACGTC. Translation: CASVIQGVAYPYEQYV.

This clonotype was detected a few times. The CDR3 spells CASSNGGAFETQYF. The CDR3 DNA follows: TGTGCCAGCAGCAACGGGGGGGCCTTTGAGACCCAGTACTTC. The chain uses TRBV4-2 and TRBJ2-5; 8 bases are a match to TRBD2. The trim removed 5 bases at V and 5 bases at J, leaving 7 bases unmatched. From germline, CDR1 is LGHNA and CDR2 YNFKEQ. This CDR3 comprises 14 residues.

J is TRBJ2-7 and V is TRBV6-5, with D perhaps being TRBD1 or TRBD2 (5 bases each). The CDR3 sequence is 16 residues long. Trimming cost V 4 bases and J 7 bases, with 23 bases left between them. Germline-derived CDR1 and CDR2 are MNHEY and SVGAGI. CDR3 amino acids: CASSSNGAHQLWEQYF. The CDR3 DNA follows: TGTGCCAGCAGTTCCAACGGGGCCCATCAGCTATGGGAGCAGTACTTC.

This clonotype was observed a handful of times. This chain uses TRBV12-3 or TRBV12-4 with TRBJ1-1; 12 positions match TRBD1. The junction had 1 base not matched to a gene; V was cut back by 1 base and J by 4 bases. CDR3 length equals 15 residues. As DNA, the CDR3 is TGTGCCAGCAGTTTAGGGGACAGGGGGCCCACTGAAGCTTTCTTT. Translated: CASSLGDRGPTEAFF.

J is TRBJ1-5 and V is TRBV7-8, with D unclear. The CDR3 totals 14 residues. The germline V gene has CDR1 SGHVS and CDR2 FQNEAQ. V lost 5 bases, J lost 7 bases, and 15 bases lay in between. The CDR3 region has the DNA TGTGCCAGCAGCCCCCGGGCGGGATACCAGCCCCAGCATTTT. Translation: CASSPRAGYQPQHF.

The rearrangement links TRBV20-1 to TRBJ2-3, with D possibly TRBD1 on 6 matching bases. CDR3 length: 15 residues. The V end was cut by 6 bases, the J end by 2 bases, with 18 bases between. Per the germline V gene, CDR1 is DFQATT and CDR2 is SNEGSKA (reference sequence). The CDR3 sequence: CSARRVGALTDTQYF. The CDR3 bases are TGCAGTGCCCGCCGTGTGGGGGCCCTCACAGATACGCAGTATTTT.

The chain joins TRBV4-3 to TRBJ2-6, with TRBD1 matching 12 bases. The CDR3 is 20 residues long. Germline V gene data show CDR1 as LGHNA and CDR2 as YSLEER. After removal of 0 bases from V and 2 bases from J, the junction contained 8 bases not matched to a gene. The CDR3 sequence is CASSQDVGTGGLAGANVLTF. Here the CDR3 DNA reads TGCGCCAGCAGCCAAGATGTGGGGACAGGGGGCCTTGCTGGGGCCAACGTCCTGACTTTC.

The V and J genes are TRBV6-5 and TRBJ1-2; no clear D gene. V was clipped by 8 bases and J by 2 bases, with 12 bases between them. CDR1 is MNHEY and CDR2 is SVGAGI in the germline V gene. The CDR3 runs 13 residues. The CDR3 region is CASGGQMNYGYTF. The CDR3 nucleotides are TGTGCCAGCGGAGGGCAGATGAACTATGGCTACACCTTC.

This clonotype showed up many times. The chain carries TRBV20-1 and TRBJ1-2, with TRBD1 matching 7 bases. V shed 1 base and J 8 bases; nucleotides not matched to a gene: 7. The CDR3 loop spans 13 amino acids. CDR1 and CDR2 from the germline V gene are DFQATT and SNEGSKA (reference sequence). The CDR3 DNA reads TGCAGTGCTAGAGTAGACAGGGAAAAAGGCTACACCTTC. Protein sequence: CSARVDREKGYTF.

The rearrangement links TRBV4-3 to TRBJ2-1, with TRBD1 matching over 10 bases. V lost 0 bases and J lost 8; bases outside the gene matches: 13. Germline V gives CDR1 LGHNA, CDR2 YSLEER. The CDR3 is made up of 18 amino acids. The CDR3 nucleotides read TGCGCCAGCAGCCAAGACCGGTCGAGGCGGGACAGGGGTTATGAGCAGTTCTTC. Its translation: CASSQDRSRRDRGYEQFF.

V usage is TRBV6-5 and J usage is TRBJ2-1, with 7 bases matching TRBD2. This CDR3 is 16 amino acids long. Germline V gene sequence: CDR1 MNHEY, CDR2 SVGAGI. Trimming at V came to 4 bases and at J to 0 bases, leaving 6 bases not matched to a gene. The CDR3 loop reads CASSWERGRSYNEQFF. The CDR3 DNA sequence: TGTGCCAGCAGTTGGGAGCGGGGCCGCTCCTACAATGAGCAGTTCTTC.

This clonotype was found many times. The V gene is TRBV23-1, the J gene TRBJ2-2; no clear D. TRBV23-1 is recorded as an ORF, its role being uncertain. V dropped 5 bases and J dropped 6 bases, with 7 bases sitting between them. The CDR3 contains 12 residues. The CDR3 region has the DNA TGCGCCAGCAGTACGAGAGCCGGGGAGCTGTTTTTT. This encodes CASSTRAGELFF.

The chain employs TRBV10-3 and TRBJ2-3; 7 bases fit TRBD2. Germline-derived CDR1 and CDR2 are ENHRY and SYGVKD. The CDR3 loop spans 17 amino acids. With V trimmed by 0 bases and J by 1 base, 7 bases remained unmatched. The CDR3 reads CAISESTVLAGTDTQYF. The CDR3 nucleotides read TGTGCCATCAGTGAGTCGACTGTTCTAGCGGGCACAGATACGCAGTATTTT.